This entry features one T cell receptor (beta chain) sequence. Its antigen is unknown. The record has no base qualities; no much larger clone is one base away. These data belong to a study of response to subunit inactivated influenza vaccine (dated by TCRdb to the late 2010s). Concerning the study at large: Deep quantitative T cell receptor repertoire profiling was used in the study to track responses to a trivalent subunit inactivated influenza vaccine. The study at large found these results: The authors proposed that each seasonal influenza vaccination may bring in only a limited number of new T cells.

Trimming leaves V shorter by 1 base and J shorter by 8 bases, with the junction holding 6 bases beyond the gene matches. The CDR3 numbers 15 residues from cysteine through phenylalanine. Here the CDR3 DNA is all that survives: 45 bases in frame from base 1. According to the germline V gene, CDR1 reads SGDLS and CDR2 reads YYNGEE. Libraries were built with RT-PCR. The sequencer was an Illumina HiSeq 2500. In-frame beta chains were kept once TCRdb had trimmed the public reads at Q25 with fastp and called clones with MiXCR. Each record represents a unique CDR3 protein, reported with the most common genes and DNA among its rows. Across this sample there are roughly 650,000 distinct CDR3 sequences, with roughly 14% seen only once. The ten top clones hold around a tenth of the sample.

The receptor's source is a man aged 45-65 years who received an inactivated influenza vaccine. Donor details come from another sample of the same person, matched by shared clones. The sequencing here drew on PBMCs from blood, taken roughly 12 days after vaccination. The V and J genes are TRBV9 and TRBJ2-1; the junction holds 10 bases that match TRBD2. The DNA reads TGTGCCAGCAGCGTAAGGTCTAGCGGGAGCTATGAGCAGTTCTTC. This sequence encodes CASSVRSSGSYEQFF.